These 20 T cell receptor beta chains originate from one sample sequenced in a study of cytomegalovirus exposure and HLA in healthy donors. The study ran its PCR with 60 Vbeta and 13 Jbeta primers. Clones were sequenced by immunoSEQ multiplex PCR, and TCRdb holds only the in-frame ones, with some missing. The table includes 110,000 to 150,000 clones, 60% to 80% detected once. Sequenced sample: PBMCs. Receptor source: a male donor in good health and CMV-seronegative.

This sequence joins TRBV6-6 and TRBJ2-7, with TRBD1 matching over 10 bases. With 6 bases clipped from V and 4 bases from J, the junction kept 6 bases outside the gene matches. The CDR3 runs to 14 residues. The germline V gene has CDR1 MNHNY and CDR2 SVGAGI (reference sequence). CDR3 in DNA: TGTGCCAGCAGCAAAAGACAGGGGGCTTACGAGCAGTACTTC. It yields the protein CASSKRQGAYEQYF.

This clone was counted a single time. The CDR3: CASSPGDRGRFGYTF. The CDR3 nucleotides read TGTGCCAGCAGCCCAGGGGACAGGGGGCGGTTTGGCTACACCTTC. The chain is built from TRBV5-6 and TRBJ1-2; 12 positions agree with TRBD1. CDR3 size: 15 residues. The germline CDR1 and CDR2 sequences are SGHDT and YYEEEE. V was pared by 4 bases and J by 7 bases, with 8 bases of the junction left unmatched.

The chain carries TRBV7-2 and TRBJ2-3, with 7 nucleotides matching TRBD1. V trimming: 1 base; J trimming: 3 bases; junction bases outside the gene matches: 4. The CDR3 extends over 15 amino acids. Germline loops: CDR1 SGHTA, CDR2 FQGNSA. The CDR3 nucleotides read TGTGCCAGCAGCTTAGGCAGGGGGTGGACAGATACGCAGTATTTT. Translation: CASSLGRGWTDTQYF.

The chain has TRBV2 and TRBJ2-2, with 9 bases identical to TRBD1. Looked up from germline, CDR1 is SNHLY and CDR2 is FYNNEI. The CDR3 is made up of 17 amino acids. V gave up 6 bases and J gave up 0 bases; unmatched junction bases: 8. For the CDR3, the DNA is TGTGCCAGCAGCCCTTCGTGGACAGGGGCGAACACCGGGGAGCTGTTTTTT. This sequence encodes CASSPSWTGANTGELFF.

The V gene is TRBV4-2, the J gene TRBJ2-7; a weak D match, TRBD1 (5 bases). CDR1 and CDR2 from the germline V gene are LGHNA and YNFKEQ. CDR3 length: 15 amino acids. Trimming stripped 0 bases from V and 7 bases from J, with 16 bases between. The CDR3 sequence: CASSQEDTLPTEQYF. The CDR3 nucleotides are TGTGCCAGCAGCCAAGAGGACACCCTTCCTACTGAGCAGTACTTC.

As for this clone: The same CDR3 is also encoded by other DNA sequences in this sample. This sequence joins TRBV4-3 and TRBJ1-4; 10 bases are shared with TRBD1. Trimming took 1 base from V and 6 from J; bases not matched to a gene: 2. Germline V gene sequence: CDR1 LGHNA, CDR2 YSLEER. This CDR3 contains 15 residues. The CDR3 bases are TGCGCCAGCAGCCAAGGGGGGACAGGGGATGAAAAACTGTTTTTT. Protein: CASSQGGTGDEKLFF.

This clone occurred once. The rearrangement links TRBV27 to TRBJ1-5, with D possibly being TRBD1 (6 bases). In germline, CDR1 is MNHEY, CDR2 SMNVEV (reference sequence). The CDR3 runs 15 residues. Trimming stripped 2 bases from V and 3 bases from J, with 11 bases between. This chain's CDR3 is CASSLRGGSNQPQHF. CDR3 bases: TGTGCCAGCAGTTTACGTGGGGGCTCCAATCAGCCCCAGCATTTT.

As for this clone: This sample also contains other DNA sequences that code for the same CDR3. The rearrangement uses TRBV9 and TRBJ2-5; 10 bases are shared with TRBD1. The CDR3 loop spans 15 amino acids. Germline CDR1 reads SGDLS; CDR2 reads YYNGEE. After removal of 0 bases from V and 5 bases from J, the junction contained 4 bases not matched to a gene. CDR3 residues: CASSVGQGAGETQYF. In DNA form, the CDR3 reads TGTGCCAGCAGCGTAGGACAGGGGGCAGGGGAGACCCAGTACTTC.

The chain has TRBV5-4 and TRBJ2-3, with 7 bases fitting TRBD1. This CDR3 region has 14 residues. The junction had 7 bases not matched to a gene; V was cut back by 4 bases and J by 5 bases. Looked up from germline, CDR1 is SGHNT and CDR2 is YYREEE (reference sequence). In nucleotides, the CDR3 is TGTGCCAGCAGCCTACGGGACAGAGTAGATACGCAGTATTTT. Amino acids: CASSLRDRVDTQYF.

In this sample, this clone turned up a few times. The chain employs TRBV28 and TRBJ1-1; possibly TRBD1 for D (5 bases). Trimming took 6 bases from V and 5 from J, leaving 13 bases between them. This CDR3 spans 13 amino acids. Germline CDR1 MDHEN, CDR2 SYDVKM. DNA for the CDR3: TGTGCCAGCAGGTATATTCACAGGACTGAAGCTTTCTTT. Translated, it gives CASRYIHRTEAFF.

A remark on this clone: One junction end does not reproduce the germline sequence, and a read error may be involved. The genes are TRBV6-1 and TRBJ2-7; TRBD2 aligns across 7 bases. Germline assignment: CDR1 MNHNS and CDR2 SASEGT. The CDR3 has 13 residues. The CDR3 DNA is TGTGCCAGCAGTGAAGCGCTAGAGACTAGCAATATTTTC. It specifies CASSEALETSNIF.

The chain combines TRBV4-1 with TRBJ2-2, with 7 nucleotides matching TRBD1. In germline, CDR1 is MGHRA, CDR2 YSYEKL. Germline trimming cut 2 bases from V and 0 bases from J; bases unmatched to any gene: 3. The CDR3 runs 16 residues. CDR3 region: CASSQTGDANTGELFF. DNA for the CDR3: TGCGCCAGCAGCCAAACAGGGGACGCGAACACCGGGGAGCTGTTTTTT.

CDR3 residues: CASSYLAATNYGYTF. The CDR3 region has the DNA TGTGCCAGCAGTTACTTGGCGGCAACTAACTATGGCTACACCTTC. V usage is TRBV6-5 and J usage is TRBJ1-2; D remains ambiguous. The CDR3 extends over 15 amino acids. The V and J ends lost 1 base and 0 bases respectively, with 9 bases between them. Germline CDR1 reads MNHEY; CDR2 reads SVGAGI.

The chain recombines TRBV6-5 with TRBJ1-3, with D unclear. The length of the CDR3 is 14 residues. CDR1 and CDR2 from the germline V gene are MNHEY and SVGAGI. V lost 6 bases, J lost 0 bases, and 9 bases lay in between. The CDR3 loop is CASRLGLSGNTIYF. In nucleotides, the CDR3 is TGTGCCAGCAGGTTGGGCCTCTCTGGAAACACCATATATTTT.

In its sample, this clone was seen a few times. This sequence joins TRBV7-8 and TRBJ2-1; 8 nucleotides line up with TRBD2. Germline V gene lookup returns CDR1 SGHVS and CDR2 FQNEAQ. The CDR3 length is 17 residues. With V trimmed by 3 bases and J by 9 bases, 16 bases remained unmatched. This chain's CDR3 is CASSFRAGEGPVREQFF. In DNA, the CDR3 is TGTGCCAGCAGCTTCCGAGCGGGAGAAGGACCGGTCCGTGAGCAGTTCTTC.

The chain couples TRBV19 to TRBJ1-2; 8 nucleotides align to TRBD1. Losses at the gene ends were 5 bases for V and 3 bases for J; bases not matched to a gene: 5. This CDR3 has 14 amino acids. The germline V gene encodes CDR1 LNHDA and CDR2 SQIVND (reference sequence). The CDR3 region is CASSQTDRDYGYTF. The DNA for the CDR3 is TGTGCCAGTAGTCAAACGGACAGGGACTATGGCTACACCTTC.

The gene calls are TRBV7-9 and TRBJ2-5; unclear D gene. This CDR3 has 11 amino acids. CDR1 is SEHNR, CDR2 FQNEAQ, per germline (reference sequence). Trimming took off 8 bases at V and 5 bases at J, with 9 bases between the two ends. The CDR3 bases are TGTGCCAGCCCCTCACAGGAGACCCAGTACTTC. Protein sequence: CASPSQETQYF.

This clone came up a few times. The chain combines TRBV5-1 with TRBJ2-4; 9 bases agree with TRBD2. Germline CDR1 and CDR2: SGHRS and YFSETQ. The V segment lost 0 bases and the J segment 6 bases; nucleotides outside the gene matches: 4. The CDR3 is 15 residues long. The CDR3 loop reads CASSLGGGAGNIQYF. As DNA, the CDR3 is TGCGCCAGCAGCTTGGGCGGGGGGGCCGGAAACATTCAGTACTTC.

The chain carries TRBV4-1 and TRBJ2-5; 12 bases line up with TRBD2. The better agreement between TRBJ2-7 and the DNA end casts doubt on the J call. CDR1 and CDR2 (germline): MGHRA, YSYEKL. CDR3 size: 16 residues. CDR3 in DNA: TGCGCCAGCAGCCAGGCAGGACTAGCGGGACCCTACGAGCAGTACTTC. As protein: CASSQAGLAGPYEQYF.

The genes are TRBV7-9 and TRBJ1-2; 8 bases line up with TRBD1. V gave up 2 bases and J gave up 4 bases; unmatched junction bases: 3. Germline V CDR1 and CDR2: SEHNR, FQNEAQ (reference sequence). This CDR3 is 14 amino acids long. CDR3 nucleotides: TGTGCCAGCAGCTTACCGGGACAGGTCTATGGCTACACCTTC. It codes for CASSLPGQVYGYTF.